A single sample gave rise to the 22 T cell receptor beta chains below, sequenced in a study of blood T cell repertoires in COVID-19. TCRdb's copy holds only in-frame clones and misses some; the assay was immunoSEQ multiplex PCR. The data show some 250,000 clones, about nine tenths seen once. The specimen was peripheral blood. The receptors shown here come from a man in his 60s who had recovered from COVID-19.

This clone was counted once. CDR3 region: CASSLHSSYNEQFF. The CDR3 DNA reads as TGTGCCAGCAGTTTACACAGCTCCTACAATGAGCAGTTCTTC. This chain connects TRBV28 to TRBJ2-1; D gene unclear. The germline CDR1 and CDR2 sequences are MDHEN and SYDVKM. The CDR3 has 14 residues. Trimming pared 2 bases from V and 0 bases from J, leaving 5 bases between.

This clone was seen once. The V gene is TRBV5-1, the J gene TRBJ1-2, with TRBD1 as a possible D gene (6 bases). The CDR3 covers 14 residues. Trimming cost V 2 bases and J 4 bases, with 12 bases left between them. Germline assignment: CDR1 SGHRS and CDR2 YFSETQ. CDR3 amino acids: CASSFLTGSYGYTF. In nucleotides, the CDR3 is TGCGCCAGCAGCTTCCTTACAGGGAGCTATGGCTACACCTTC.

This clone was counted a single time. This chain links TRBV5-1 with TRBJ1-1; TRBD1 might be the D (6 bases). Germline values: CDR1 SGHRS, CDR2 YFSETQ. This CDR3 is 14 amino acids long. The V and J ends lost 2 bases and 6 bases respectively, with 14 bases between them. CDR3 protein: CASSFRGERAEAFF. The CDR3 coding sequence is TGCGCCAGCAGCTTCAGGGGAGAGAGAGCTGAAGCTTTCTTT.

The rearrangement links TRBV19 to TRBJ1-6; no clear D. Germline V gene sequence: CDR1 LNHDA, CDR2 SQIVND (reference sequence). The CDR3 spans 16 residues. V gave up 1 base and J gave up 0 bases, with 7 bases separating them. As DNA, the CDR3 is TGTGCCAGTAGTATAGGACACAGCTCCTATAATTCACCCCTCCACTTT. Its translation is CASSIGHSSYNSPLHF.

The chain is built from TRBV7-9 and TRBJ2-7, with a weak D call TRBD2 (6 bases). V lost 1 base, J lost 2 bases, and 15 bases lay in between. The CDR3 has 16 amino acids. Per the germline V gene, CDR1 is SEHNR and CDR2 is FQNEAQ (reference sequence). The CDR3 sequence is CASSLGVGGTPYEQYV. The CDR3 nucleotides are TGTGCCAGCAGCTTAGGCGTTGGCGGGACCCCCTACGAGCAGTACGTC.

This chain uses TRBV6-5 with TRBJ1-2; D might be TRBD1 (5 bases). The CDR3 contains 13 residues. Trimming pared 7 bases from V and 0 bases from J, leaving 9 bases between. Germline V gene data show CDR1 as MNHEY and CDR2 as SVGAGI. Written as DNA, the CDR3 is TGTGCCAGCACCAGGGCCCCTAACTATGGCTACACCTTC. This sequence encodes CASTRAPNYGYTF.

The V gene is TRBV27, the J gene TRBJ2-1; TRBD2 aligns across 11 bases. Germline assignment: CDR1 MNHEY and CDR2 SMNVEV (reference sequence). The CDR3 has 17 residues. The V segment lost 6 bases and the J segment 9 bases; nucleotides outside the gene matches: 16. CDR3 loop: CASRLLSGASGGSEQFF. The CDR3 DNA reads as TGTGCCAGCAGGCTCTTAAGCGGGGCTAGCGGGGGGAGTGAGCAGTTCTTC.

The chain is built from TRBV5-1 and TRBJ2-5; D is unresolved. Germline CDR1 reads SGHRS; CDR2 reads YFSETQ. V lost 7 bases and J 1 base, leaving 11 bases between the germline ends. This CDR3 has 13 amino acids. For the CDR3, the DNA is TGCGCCAGCTCGGAGCAACCCCAAGAGACCCAGTACTTC. Protein product: CASSEQPQETQYF.

This chain joins TRBV6-6 and TRBJ1-2, with 7 nucleotides matching TRBD1. CDR1 and CDR2 from the germline V gene are MNHNY and SVGAGI (reference sequence). The CDR3 is 15 amino acids. The J segment lost 2 bases and the V segment lost 5 bases, leaving 8 bases of the junction unmatched. CDR3: CASSPTGEINYGYTF. DNA of the CDR3: TGTGCCAGCAGTCCTACAGGGGAGATCAACTATGGCTACACCTTC.

This clone has only a few counts. V and J are TRBV7-9 and TRBJ1-1; 7 nucleotides line up with TRBD1. The CDR3 is 14 residues long. V dropped 5 bases and J dropped 3; count of bases not matched to a gene: 6. Germline V lookup: CDR1 SEHNR, CDR2 FQNEAQ (reference sequence). CDR3 nucleotides: TGTGCCAGCAGCCCGGGCAGGGGGGACACTGAAGCTTTCTTT. Its protein product is CASSPGRGDTEAFF.

This clone was recorded only once. The chain combines TRBV5-1 with TRBJ2-1; 8 bases are shared with TRBD2. The germline CDR1 and CDR2 sequences are SGHRS and YFSETQ. The V segment lost 4 bases and the J segment 9 bases; nucleotides outside the gene matches: 18. The CDR3 runs to 17 residues. The CDR3 loop is CASSPPAPGGHPPEQFF. In DNA form, the CDR3 reads TGCGCCAGCAGCCCCCCAGCCCCGGGGGGGCATCCCCCTGAGCAGTTCTTC.

The V and J genes are TRBV3-1 (or the pseudogene TRBV3-2) and TRBJ1-1, with 8 bases aligning to TRBD1. J lost 0 bases, V lost 0 bases, and 3 bases had no gene match. Germline CDR1 and CDR2: LGHDT and YNNKEL (reference sequence). The CDR3 has 16 residues. CDR3 amino acids: CASSQDPGGMNTEAFF. DNA for the CDR3: TGTGCCAGCAGCCAAGATCCAGGGGGCATGAACACTGAAGCTTTCTTT.

This CDR3 is CASSLLLGASTGELFF. CDR3 in DNA: TGTGCCAGCAGCTTACTATTGGGGGCGTCCACCGGGGAGCTGTTTTTT. The chain carries TRBV7-9 and TRBJ2-2; TRBD1 might be the D (6 bases). CDR3 length: 16 residues. With 2 bases removed from V and 4 bases from J, the gap between germline ends came to 14 bases. Germline V CDR1 and CDR2: SEHNR, FQNEAQ (reference sequence).

The V and J genes are TRBV5-1 and TRBJ1-4; the match to TRBD1 covers 7 bases. Germline CDR1 reads SGHRS; CDR2 reads YFSETQ. The CDR3 has 14 residues. Losses at the gene ends were 2 bases for V and 7 bases for J; bases not matched to a gene: 5. The CDR3 DNA follows: TGCGCCAGCAGCTTCAAGGGGGCGGGTGAAAAACTGTTTTTT. Amino acids: CASSFKGAGEKLFF.

The chain is built from TRBV4-2 and TRBJ2-2; 7 nucleotides agree with TRBD2. V shed 0 bases, J shed 6 bases, and the junction held 7 bases outside the gene matches. The CDR3 is made up of 16 amino acids. CDR1 is LGHNA and CDR2 is YNFKEQ in the germline V gene. The CDR3: CASSQDQRGFPGELFF. The CDR3 nucleotides read TGTGCCAGCAGCCAAGATCAGCGGGGATTCCCCGGGGAGCTGTTTTTT.

The rearrangement uses TRBV5-1 and TRBJ1-1, with 7 bases identical to TRBD1. Germline V gene data show CDR1 as SGHRS and CDR2 as YFSETQ. Germline trimming cut 2 bases from V and 1 base from J; bases unmatched to any gene: 11. This CDR3 comprises 17 residues. This CDR3 is CASSLETGIFPNTEAFF. In DNA form, the CDR3 reads TGCGCCAGCAGCTTAGAGACAGGGATCTTCCCGAACACTGAAGCTTTCTTT.

This clone was detected only a few times. The rearrangement joins TRBV30 to TRBJ2-7, with D maybe TRBD1 (5 bases). Trimming took 0 bases from V and 0 from J, leaving 18 bases between them. CDR1 is GTSNPN, CDR2 SVGIG, per germline (reference sequence). The CDR3 contains 17 residues. The CDR3 DNA follows: TGTGCCTGGAGTGTACGGTATAGGGGCTCACGCTCCTACGAGCAGTACTTC. Amino acids: CAWSVRYRGSRSYEQYF.

The chain employs TRBV7-8 and TRBJ2-1, with TRBD2 matching 10 bases. Germline V CDR1 and CDR2: SGHVS, FQNEAQ. This CDR3 has 18 residues. V was clipped by 1 base and J by 6 bases; unmatched bases: 12. In nucleotides, the CDR3 is TGTGCCAGCAGCTTAGATATAGCGGGGGGCCCCGAATCCAATGAGCAGTTCTTC. Translating gives CASSLDIAGGPESNEQFF.

The chain couples TRBV18 to TRBJ1-5, with D hard to call. Per germline, CDR1 KGHSH and CDR2 LQKENI. The CDR3 loop spans 15 amino acids. The V end was cut by 4 bases, the J end by 0 bases, with 10 bases between. CDR3 coding DNA: TGTGCCAGCTCACAGGCGGTTCATAGCAATCAGCCCCAGCATTTT. As protein: CASSQAVHSNQPQHF. Using reference TRBV18 and TRBJ1-5 for the parts outside the CDR3, the full variable domain is NAGVMQNPRHLVRRRGQEARLRCSPMKGHSHVYWYRQLPEEGLKFMVYLQKENIIDESGMPKERFSAEFPKEGPSILRIQQVVRGDSAAYFCASSQAVHSNQPQHFGDGTRLSIL.

This clone has just one count. V is TRBV3-1 (or the pseudogene TRBV3-2) and J is TRBJ1-6; D is possibly TRBD1 (6 bases). This CDR3 comprises 15 residues. CDR1 is LGHDT, CDR2 YNNKEL, per germline (reference sequence). Trimming took off 1 base at V and 7 bases at J, with 11 bases between the two ends. The CDR3 region has the DNA TGTGCCAGCAGCCAAGTTTGGCAGGGGAATTCACCCCTCCACTTT. Its translation is CASSQVWQGNSPLHF.

The chain joins TRBV19 to TRBJ1-4, with 9 positions matching TRBD1. Trimming at V came to 4 bases and at J to 0 bases, leaving 6 bases not matched to a gene. Germline-derived CDR1 and CDR2 are LNHDA and SQIVND (reference sequence). The CDR3 has 17 amino acids. CDR3 in amino acids: CASSNDRGGPTNEKLFF. The CDR3 bases are TGTGCCAGTAGTAACGACAGGGGGGGACCAACTAATGAAAAACTGTTTTTT. Combining the CDR3 with reference TRBV19 and TRBJ1-4 gives the whole variable domain DGGITQSPKYLFRKEGQNVTLSCEQNLNHDAMYWYRQDPGQGLRLIYYSQIVNDFQKGDIAEGYSVSREKKESFPLTVTSAQKNPTAFYLCASSNDRGGPTNEKLFFGSGTQLSVL.

This chain joins TRBV2 and TRBJ1-2; 8 bases agree with TRBD1. This CDR3 comprises 12 residues. The V segment lost 6 bases and the J segment 8 bases; nucleotides outside the gene matches: 5. Per germline, CDR1 SNHLY and CDR2 FYNNEI. In DNA form, the CDR3 reads TGTGCCAGCAGGGACAGGGTCGGAGGCTACACCTTC. It yields the protein CASRDRVGGYTF.